This passage covers 18 T cell receptor beta chains from one sample sequenced in a study of cytomegalovirus exposure and HLA in healthy donors (dated by TCRdb to about 2017). Library preparation was by the immunoSEQ multiplex PCR assay. The multiplex PCR relied on a mix of 60 forward primers for TCR Vbeta segments and 13 reverse primers for TCR Jbeta segments. TCRdb carries this immuneACCESS record with in-frame sequences only. Its versions omit some clonotypes, under half of them owing to an unresolved V gene in the studies checked, with the rest unexplained. This sample comprises around 180,000 clones, approximately 71% of them detected only once. About 1.6% of the sample lies in the top ten. Specimen: PBMCs. The receptors originated from a girl between 5 and 17 years old in good health and CMV-seronegative.

J is TRBJ2-1 and V is TRBV6-1, with D perhaps matching TRBD1 (6 bases). CDR1 is MNHNS and CDR2 is SASEGT in the germline V gene. This CDR3 is 12 amino acids long. Deletions cut 5 bases from V and 8 bases from J, with 10 bases between. DNA for the CDR3: TGTGCCAGCAGTCCGCAGGGGTATGAGCAGTTCTTC. Translation: CASSPQGYEQFF.

V and J are TRBV30 and TRBJ1-2; D perhaps matches TRBD1 (5 bases). CDR1 is GTSNPN and CDR2 is SVGIG in the germline V gene (reference sequence). This CDR3 has 14 residues. V lost 3 bases and J lost 7, with 18 bases in between. CDR3 nucleotides: TGTGCCTGGAGGCCCGTCAGGGTTAGTAGTGGCTACACCTTC. It is translated as CAWRPVRVSSGYTF.

A note on this clone: One end of the junction fails to match germline, which may point to a read error. This chain joins TRBV6-1 and TRBJ1-1, with 9 bases that match TRBD1. CDR3 length: 12 residues. The V gene's germline CDR1 is MNHNS and CDR2 SASEGT. The chain's CDR3 is CASSDGWDREGW. CDR3 DNA sequence: TGTGCCAGCAGCGATGGATGGGACAGGGAGGGTTGG.

J is TRBJ2-2 and V is TRBV7-2, with D perhaps matching TRBD1 (6 bases). V was pared by 1 base and J by 5 bases, with 8 bases between. This CDR3 region has 14 residues. The V gene's germline CDR1 is SGHTA and CDR2 FQGNSA. CDR3 loop: CASSLVRGTGELFF. As DNA, the CDR3 is TGTGCCAGCAGCTTAGTCAGGGGAACCGGGGAGCTGTTTTTT.

This chain links TRBV19 with TRBJ1-2; D uncertain. The germline CDR1 and CDR2 sequences are LNHDA and SQIVND (reference sequence). The CDR3 runs 13 residues. Trimming left V 8 bases short and J 8 bases short, with 18 bases between. The CDR3 here is CASQLEDSFGYTF. The DNA for the CDR3 is TGTGCCAGTCAATTAGAAGACTCCTTCGGCTACACCTTC.

The chain joins TRBV9 to TRBJ1-2; the D is unclear. Trimming took off 0 bases at V and 4 bases at J, with 7 bases between the two ends. From germline, CDR1 is SGDLS and CDR2 YYNGEE. The CDR3 runs 13 residues. The CDR3 sequence: CASSVGAPYGYTF. The CDR3 DNA sequence: TGTGCCAGCAGCGTAGGCGCCCCCTATGGCTACACCTTC.

This chain uses TRBV27 with TRBJ2-7; TRBD2 might be the D (6 bases). The CDR3 sequence is 14 residues long. Germline V CDR1 and CDR2: MNHEY, SMNVEV (reference sequence). Trimming removed 2 bases at V and 4 bases at J, with 12 bases between. CDR3 sequence (DNA): TGTGCCAGCAGTTTAGCTGCAGGGACTTACGAGCAGTACTTC. Protein: CASSLAAGTYEQYF.

J is TRBJ2-7 and V is TRBV6-6, with 7 bases identical to TRBD1. This CDR3 is built from 15 residues. V trimming: 0 bases; J trimming: 5 bases; junction bases outside the gene matches: 7. Germline lookup yields CDR1 MNHNY and CDR2 SVGAGI (reference sequence). Written as DNA, the CDR3 is TGTGCCAGCAGTTACTCGTCTACAGGGGCCCACGAGCAGTACTTC. Amino acid sequence: CASSYSSTGAHEQYF.

The chain carries TRBV9 and TRBJ1-1; TRBD1 aligns across 7 bases. The trim removed 0 bases at V and 4 bases at J, leaving 6 bases unmatched. This CDR3 is built from 15 residues. Germline V gives CDR1 SGDLS, CDR2 YYNGEE. CDR3 in amino acids: CASSVVGGGFTEAFF. The CDR3 coding sequence is TGTGCCAGCAGCGTAGTTGGAGGGGGCTTCACTGAAGCTTTCTTT. Full variable domain (missing parts from reference TRBV9 and TRBJ1-1): DSGVTQTPKHLITATGQRVTLRCSPRSGDLSVYWYQQSLDQGLQFLIQYYNGEERAKGNILERFSAQQFPDLHSELNLSSLELGDSALYFCASSVVGGGFTEAFFGQGTRLTVV.

In this sample, this clone turned up once. CDR3 residues: CASRPMDRGDSPLHF. CDR3 DNA sequence: TGTGCCAGCAGACCTATGGACAGGGGTGATTCACCCCTCCACTTT. The chain employs TRBV28 and TRBJ1-6, with TRBD1 identical over 9 bases. The CDR3 is 15 residues long. Unmatched junction bases numbered 8, after V lost 6 bases and J lost 8 bases. CDR1 and CDR2 from the germline V gene are MDHEN and SYDVKM.

The chain employs TRBV13 and TRBJ2-1; TRBD1 matches 7 bases. V lost 4 bases, J lost 8 bases, and 8 bases stayed unmatched. Germline V CDR1 and CDR2: PRHDT, FYEKMQ (reference sequence). CDR3 length equals 14 residues. In DNA form, the CDR3 reads TGTGCCAGCAGCTCGCGACAGGGTCTCGATGAGCAGTTCTTC. Its protein product is CASSSRQGLDEQFF.

This chain uses TRBV5-4 with TRBJ2-1, with TRBD2 matching 7 bases. Germline V CDR1 and CDR2: SGHNT, YYREEE (reference sequence). The J segment lost 4 bases and the V segment lost 2 bases, leaving 9 bases of the junction unmatched. This CDR3 is built from 16 residues. CDR3 protein: CASSFLGSGAYNEQFF. The CDR3 DNA reads TGTGCCAGCAGCTTTCTAGGGAGCGGGGCTTACAATGAGCAGTTCTTC. Supplemented by reference TRBV5-4 and TRBJ2-1, the full variable domain reads ETGVTQSPTHLIKTRGQQVTLRCSSQSGHNTVSWYQQALGQGPQFIFQYYREEENGRGNFPPRFSGLQFPNYSSELNVNALELDDSALYLCASSFLGSGAYNEQFFGPGTRLTVL.

This chain links TRBV6-5 with TRBJ1-1, with 8 bases that match TRBD1. Looked up from germline, CDR1 is MNHEY and CDR2 is SVGAGI. The V gene end was trimmed by 8 bases and the J gene end by 0 bases; junction bases not matched to a gene: 2. The CDR3 extends over 13 amino acids. CDR3 in DNA: TGTGCCAGCGCACAGGGGGTGAACACTGAAGCTTTCTTT. Encoded protein: CASAQGVNTEAFF.

The chain links TRBV5-8 to TRBJ2-1; maybe TRBD2 (6 bases). This CDR3 region has 14 residues. Trimming removed 7 bases from V and 12 bases from J, with 23 bases in between. CDR1 is SGHTS, CDR2 YDEGEE, per germline. The CDR3 sequence: CASVPGLPDAGQFF. The DNA for the CDR3 is TGTGCCAGCGTACCGGGACTGCCCGATGCAGGGCAGTTCTTC.

The sample holds one count of this clone. This chain connects TRBV2 to TRBJ2-1, with 11 bases that match TRBD2. After removal of 4 bases from V and 1 base from J, the junction contained 0 bases not matched to a gene. The length of the CDR3 is 15 residues. From germline, CDR1 is SNHLY and CDR2 FYNNEI. CDR3 in DNA: TGTGCCAGCAGTGGACTAGCGGGGTCCTACAATGAGCAGTTCTTC. This sequence encodes CASSGLAGSYNEQFF. The full variable domain, its missing parts supplied by reference TRBV2 and TRBJ2-1, is EPEVTQTPSHQVTQMGQEVILRCVPISNHLYFYWYRQILGQKVEFLVSFYNNEISEKSEIFDDQFSVERPDGSNFTLKIRSTKLEDSAMYFCASSGLAGSYNEQFFGPGTRLTVL.

This clone was seen more than once but under ten times. CDR3 in amino acids: CASSRREATDTQYF. The CDR3 coding sequence is TGTGCCAGCAGTCGTCGGGAGGCTACAGATACGCAGTATTTT. The V and J genes are TRBV27 and TRBJ2-3; TRBD2 matches at 7 bases. The germline V gene has CDR1 MNHEY and CDR2 SMNVEV (reference sequence). The CDR3 is 14 residues long. After removal of 5 bases from V and 3 bases from J, the junction contained 5 bases not matched to a gene.

A few counts support this clone. The chain joins TRBV5-4 to TRBJ1-1; 7 bases line up with TRBD1. V lost 1 base, J lost 3 bases, and 6 bases stayed unmatched. Germline loops: CDR1 SGHNT, CDR2 YYREEE (reference sequence). The CDR3 extends over 15 amino acids. The CDR3: CASSLYRGRDTEAFF. In nucleotides, the CDR3 is TGTGCCAGCAGCTTGTACAGGGGAAGGGACACTGAAGCTTTCTTT.

The chain is built from TRBV10-3 and TRBJ1-5, with TRBD1 matching over 10 bases. Germline values: CDR1 ENHRY, CDR2 SYGVKD. This CDR3 spans 14 amino acids. Trimming cost V 8 bases and J 3 bases; bases outside gene matches: 4. This CDR3 reads CAIAGTGDNQPQHF. The CDR3 nucleotides are TGTGCCATCGCCGGGACAGGGGACAATCAGCCCCAGCATTTT.